This T cell receptor (beta chain) stems from a study of cytomegalovirus exposure and HLA in healthy donors. Regarding the study as a whole: In a later analysis, HLA-C alleles had the fewest associated TCRs, DRB1 alleles the most. Being productive about 87% or about 30% of the time was typical of most TCR beta V segments in an earlier analysis.

As concerns this clone: The antigen is unknown.

Germline V gives CDR1 MNHEY, CDR2 SMNVEV (reference sequence). Trimming left V 6 bases short and J 3 bases short, with 15 bases between. This CDR3 spans 14 amino acids. The PCR ran on 60 Vbeta and 13 Jbeta primers. The table came from immunoSEQ multiplex PCR; TCRdb's copy has only in-frame clones and leaves some out. Altogether 100,000 to 150,000 clones are present, around three quarters being singletons, with the ten largest covering roughly 9.6%. The specimen was PBMCs. This clonotype was sampled from a man aged 25 to 45 in good health and CMV-seropositive. The rearrangement joins TRBV27 to TRBJ2-7; possibly TRBD2 for D (7 bases). The DNA for the CDR3 is TGTGCCAGCAGAGACGGGGGGCAGCTCTACGAGCAGTACTTC. Amino acids: CASRDGGQLYEQYF.